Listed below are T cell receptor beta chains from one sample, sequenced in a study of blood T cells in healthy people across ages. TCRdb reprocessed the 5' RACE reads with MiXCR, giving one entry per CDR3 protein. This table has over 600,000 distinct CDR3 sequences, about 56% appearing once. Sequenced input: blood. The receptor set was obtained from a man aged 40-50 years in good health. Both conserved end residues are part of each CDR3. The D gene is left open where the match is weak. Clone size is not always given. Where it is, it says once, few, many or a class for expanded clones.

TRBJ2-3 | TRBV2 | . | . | CASRIGGRTSTDTQYF | TGTGCCAGCCGTATTGGGGGACGGACTAGCACAGATACGCAGTATTTT
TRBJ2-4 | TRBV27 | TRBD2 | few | CASSFSRGGARNIQYF | TGTGCCAGCAGTTTCTCCCGGGGGGGGGCGCGAAACATTCAGTACTTC
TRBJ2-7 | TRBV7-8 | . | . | CASSTRIAYEQYF | TGTGCCAGCAGCACCCGAATCGCCTACGAGCAGTACTTC
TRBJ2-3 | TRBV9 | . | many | CASSVVGDTQYF | TGTGCCAGCAGCGTTGTAGGAGATACGCAGTATTTT
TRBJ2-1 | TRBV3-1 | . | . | CASSQADSKNEQFF | TGTGCCAGCAGCCAAGCCGACTCAAAAAATGAGCAGTTCTTC
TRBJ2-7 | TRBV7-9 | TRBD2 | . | CASSLAGTSGSHF | TGTGCCAGCAGCTTAGCCGGGACTAGCGGGAGTCACTTC
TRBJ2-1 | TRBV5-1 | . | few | CASSRDLEEQFF | TGCGCCAGCAGCCGTGATCTCGAAGAGCAGTTCTTC
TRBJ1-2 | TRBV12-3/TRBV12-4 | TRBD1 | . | CASSLARRGRGYTF | TGTGCCAGCAGTTTAGCAAGGAGGGGGCGTGGCTACACCTTC
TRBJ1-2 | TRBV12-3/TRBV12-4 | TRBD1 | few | CASSLTGYYGYTF | TGTGCCAGCAGTTTGACAGGGTACTATGGCTACACCTTC
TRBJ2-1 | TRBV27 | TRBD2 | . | CASRLAGTNNEQFF | TGTGCCAGTAGACTAGCGGGGACTAACAATGAGCAGTTCTTC
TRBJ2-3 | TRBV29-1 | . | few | CSVEARGDTQYF | TGCAGCGTTGAAGCTCGGGGAGATACGCAGTATTTT
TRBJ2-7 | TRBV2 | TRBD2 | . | CASSEGLADYEQYF | TGTGCCAGCAGTGAGGGACTAGCGGACTACGAGCAGTACTTC
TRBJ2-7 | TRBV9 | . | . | CASSVDPILPAYEQYF | TGTGCCAGCAGCGTAGATCCCATCTTGCCAGCCTACGAGCAGTACTTC
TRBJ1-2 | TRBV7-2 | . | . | CASSLVSVKNYGYTF | TGTGCCAGCAGCTTAGTCAGCGTCAAAAACTATGGCTACACCTTC
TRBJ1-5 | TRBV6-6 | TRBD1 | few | CATGQVGNQPQHF | TGTGCCACCGGACAGGTTGGTAATCAGCCCCAGCATTTT
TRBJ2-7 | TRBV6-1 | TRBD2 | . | CASCLTSGSYEQYF | TGTGCCAGCTGTCTTACTAGCGGATCCTACGAGCAGTACTTC
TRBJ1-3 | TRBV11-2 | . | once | CASSSLSGRRNTIYF | TGTGCCAGCAGCTCCCTGTCAGGGAGGAGGAACACCATATATTTT
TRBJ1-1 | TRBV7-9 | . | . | CASTLGQGTEAFF | TGTGCCAGCACTCTGGGGCAGGGCACTGAAGCTTTCTTT
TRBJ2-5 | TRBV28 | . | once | CASRFSWGETQYF | TGTGCCAGCAGGTTCAGCTGGGGGGAGACCCAGTACTTC
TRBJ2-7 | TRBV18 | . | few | CASSPRQGYFYEQYF | TGTGCCAGCTCACCACGGCAGGGCTATTTCTACGAGCAGTACTTC
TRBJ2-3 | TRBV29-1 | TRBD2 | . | CSVAQRGTSTDTQYF | TGCAGCGTTGCTCAGCGGGGGACTAGCACAGATACGCAGTATTTT
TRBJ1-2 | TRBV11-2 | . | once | CASSLGGVNGYTF | TGTGCCAGCAGCTTGGGGGGCGTAAATGGCTACACCTTC
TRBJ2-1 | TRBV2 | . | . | CASSVPGVEGGSNEQFF | TGTGCCAGCAGTGTTCCCGGGGTTGAAGGTGGGAGTAATGAGCAGTTCTTC
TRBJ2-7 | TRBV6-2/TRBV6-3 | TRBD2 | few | CASTRTSVSDEQYF | TGTGCCAGCACCCGGACTAGCGTTTCTGACGAGCAGTACTTC
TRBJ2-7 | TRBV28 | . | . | CASSCDPLGAYEQYF | TGTGCCAGCAGTTGTGACCCTTTGGGCGCCTACGAGCAGTACTTC
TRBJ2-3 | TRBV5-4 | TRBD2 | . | CASSFPGGGAGTDTQYF | TGTGCCAGCAGCTTTCCGGGCGGGGGGGCCGGCACAGATACGCAGTATTTT
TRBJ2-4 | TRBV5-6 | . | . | CASSLGPLGEQYF | TGTGCCAGCAGCTTGGGGCCCCTCGGAGAGCAGTACTTC
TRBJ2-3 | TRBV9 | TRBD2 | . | CASNRGEADTQYF | TGTGCCAGCAACCGGGGGGAGGCAGATACGCAGTATTTT
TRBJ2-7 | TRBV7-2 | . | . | CASSLFGGDYNEQYF | TGTGCCAGCAGCTTATTCGGAGGAGACTACAATGAGCAGTACTTC
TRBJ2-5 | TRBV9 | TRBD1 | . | CASSVGGQGSTETQYF | TGTGCCAGCAGCGTAGGGGGACAGGGGAGCACAGAGACCCAGTACTTC
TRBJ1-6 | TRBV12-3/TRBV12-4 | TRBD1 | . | CASTPGQYNSPLHF | TGTGCCAGCACCCCGGGACAGTATAATTCACCCCTCCACTTT
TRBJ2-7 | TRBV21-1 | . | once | CASSKGNPYEQYF | TGTGCCAGCAGCAAAGGAAATCCTTACGAGCAGTACTTC
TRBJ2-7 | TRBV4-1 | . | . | CASSQDGTLYYEQYF | TGCGCCAGCAGCCAAGACGGGACCCTTTACTACGAGCAGTACTTC
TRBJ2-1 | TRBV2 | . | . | CASSEGTTSFYNEQFF | TGTGCCAGCAGTGAAGGGACGACTAGTTTCTACAATGAGCAGTTCTTC
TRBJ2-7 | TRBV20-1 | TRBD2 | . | CSARLAGGSYNEQYF | TGCAGTGCGAGACTAGCGGGGGGCTCCTACAATGAGCAGTACTTC
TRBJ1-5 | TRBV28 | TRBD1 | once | CASSFPNQGARQPQHF | TGTGCCAGCAGTTTCCCAAATCAGGGGGCTCGTCAGCCCCAGCATTTT
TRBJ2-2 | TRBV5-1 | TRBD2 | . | CASSFSTSGRFTGELFF | TGCGCCAGCAGCTTTTCCACTAGCGGGAGGTTCACCGGGGAGCTGTTTTTT
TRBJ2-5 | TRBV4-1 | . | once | CASSERDGATGLPFLETQYF | TGCGCCAGCAGCGAACGAGACGGAGCCACGGGACTGCCATTTTTAGAGACCCAGTACTTC
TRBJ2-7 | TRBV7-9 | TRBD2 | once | CASSRSGRLLYEQYF | TGTGCCAGCAGCCGTAGCGGGAGGTTACTCTACGAGCAGTACTTC
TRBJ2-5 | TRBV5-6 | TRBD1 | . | CASSFRDREQYF | TGTGCCAGCAGCTTCCGGGACAGAGAGCAGTACTTC
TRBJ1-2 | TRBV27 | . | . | CASSPLGRGLDGYTF | TGTGCCAGCAGTCCGCTGGGCAGGGGCCTTGATGGCTACACCTTC
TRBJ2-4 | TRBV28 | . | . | CASTAWDKNIQYF | TGTGCCAGCACCGCTTGGGATAAAAACATTCAGTACTTC
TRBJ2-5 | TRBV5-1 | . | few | CASSLTWTAEETQYF | TGCGCCAGCAGCTTGACCTGGACCGCCGAAGAGACCCAGTACTTC
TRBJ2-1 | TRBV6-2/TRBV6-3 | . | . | CASSYSTGVLGNEQFF | TGCGCCAGCAGTTACTCGACCGGGGTCTTAGGAAATGAGCAGTTCTTC
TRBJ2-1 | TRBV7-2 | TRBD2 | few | CASSLARLAGGKRNNEQFF | TGTGCCAGCAGCTTAGCCCGTCTAGCGGGAGGAAAACGGAACAATGAGCAGTTCTTC
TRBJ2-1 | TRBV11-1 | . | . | CASSLARVQRNEQFF | TGTGCCAGCAGCTTAGCGAGGGTCCAGCGGAATGAGCAGTTCTTC
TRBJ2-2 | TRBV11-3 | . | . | CASSLDYGELFF | TGTGCCAGCAGTCTAGATTACGGGGAGCTGTTTTTT
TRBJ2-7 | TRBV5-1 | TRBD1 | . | CASSPEVGQGGEQYF | TGCGCCAGCAGCCCAGAAGTGGGACAGGGCGGGGAGCAGTACTTC
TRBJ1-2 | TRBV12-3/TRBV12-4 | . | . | CASSTSLGGYGYTF | TGTGCCAGCAGCACCTCTCTTGGTGGCTATGGCTACACCTTC
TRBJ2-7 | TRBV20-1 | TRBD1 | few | CSARGGQRTTYEQYF | TGCAGTGCTAGAGGGGGACAGCGTACCACCTACGAGCAGTACTTC
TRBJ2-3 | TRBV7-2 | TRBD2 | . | CASVSGLAGTDTQYF | TGTGCCAGCGTTTCGGGACTAGCGGGAACAGATACGCAGTATTTT
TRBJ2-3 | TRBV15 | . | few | CATSRDNLVGVGDTQYF | TGTGCCACCAGCAGAGATAACCTAGTCGGCGTCGGGGATACGCAGTATTTT
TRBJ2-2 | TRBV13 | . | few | CASTAAARTGDDGELFF | TGTGCCAGCACCGCAGCGGCCAGAACAGGCGACGACGGGGAGCTGTTTTTT
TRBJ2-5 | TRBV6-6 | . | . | CASSSGLVQETQYF | TGTGCCAGCAGTAGCGGCTTGGTCCAAGAGACCCAGTACTTC
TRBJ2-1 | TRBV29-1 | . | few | CSAEDPNEQFF | TGCAGCGCCGAGGACCCAAATGAGCAGTTCTTC
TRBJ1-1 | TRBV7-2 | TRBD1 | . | CASSLEDRGRTEAFF | TGTGCCAGCAGCTTGGAAGACAGGGGCAGGACTGAAGCTTTCTTT
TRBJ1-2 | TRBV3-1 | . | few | CASSRGRNYGYTF | TGTGCCAGCAGCCGCGGACGGAACTATGGCTACACCTTC
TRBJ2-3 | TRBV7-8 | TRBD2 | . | CASSSRGGGSGDTQYF | TGTGCCAGCAGCTCCCGGGGCGGGGGGTCGGGAGATACGCAGTATTTT